This T cell receptor (beta chain) was recorded in a study of blood T cells in healthy people across ages. Germline loops: CDR1 SGHTA, CDR2 FQGNSA. The CDR3 length is 11 residues. Donor samples were obtained from healthy Caucasian individuals from Russia, aged about 6 to 95. With respect to this clonotype: This sequence is one base from a far larger clone and is likely a read error.

Next came a second PCR, run for about 7 to 12 cycles, which used a sample-barcoded 5' primer along with a J-beta primer mix. Via MiXCR, TCRdb re-called the 5' RACE reads, giving one row per CDR3 protein. The table lists 1.5 million to 2 million distinct CDR3 sequences, roughly 32% of them singletons. This sequence was found in a woman aged 25-40 years in good health. The chain carries TRBV7-2 and TRBJ2-5; D unresolved. Material for sequencing was blood. In DNA form, the CDR3 reads TGTGCCTGCAGCTTACGAGAGACCCAGTACTTC. This translates into CACSLRETQYF.